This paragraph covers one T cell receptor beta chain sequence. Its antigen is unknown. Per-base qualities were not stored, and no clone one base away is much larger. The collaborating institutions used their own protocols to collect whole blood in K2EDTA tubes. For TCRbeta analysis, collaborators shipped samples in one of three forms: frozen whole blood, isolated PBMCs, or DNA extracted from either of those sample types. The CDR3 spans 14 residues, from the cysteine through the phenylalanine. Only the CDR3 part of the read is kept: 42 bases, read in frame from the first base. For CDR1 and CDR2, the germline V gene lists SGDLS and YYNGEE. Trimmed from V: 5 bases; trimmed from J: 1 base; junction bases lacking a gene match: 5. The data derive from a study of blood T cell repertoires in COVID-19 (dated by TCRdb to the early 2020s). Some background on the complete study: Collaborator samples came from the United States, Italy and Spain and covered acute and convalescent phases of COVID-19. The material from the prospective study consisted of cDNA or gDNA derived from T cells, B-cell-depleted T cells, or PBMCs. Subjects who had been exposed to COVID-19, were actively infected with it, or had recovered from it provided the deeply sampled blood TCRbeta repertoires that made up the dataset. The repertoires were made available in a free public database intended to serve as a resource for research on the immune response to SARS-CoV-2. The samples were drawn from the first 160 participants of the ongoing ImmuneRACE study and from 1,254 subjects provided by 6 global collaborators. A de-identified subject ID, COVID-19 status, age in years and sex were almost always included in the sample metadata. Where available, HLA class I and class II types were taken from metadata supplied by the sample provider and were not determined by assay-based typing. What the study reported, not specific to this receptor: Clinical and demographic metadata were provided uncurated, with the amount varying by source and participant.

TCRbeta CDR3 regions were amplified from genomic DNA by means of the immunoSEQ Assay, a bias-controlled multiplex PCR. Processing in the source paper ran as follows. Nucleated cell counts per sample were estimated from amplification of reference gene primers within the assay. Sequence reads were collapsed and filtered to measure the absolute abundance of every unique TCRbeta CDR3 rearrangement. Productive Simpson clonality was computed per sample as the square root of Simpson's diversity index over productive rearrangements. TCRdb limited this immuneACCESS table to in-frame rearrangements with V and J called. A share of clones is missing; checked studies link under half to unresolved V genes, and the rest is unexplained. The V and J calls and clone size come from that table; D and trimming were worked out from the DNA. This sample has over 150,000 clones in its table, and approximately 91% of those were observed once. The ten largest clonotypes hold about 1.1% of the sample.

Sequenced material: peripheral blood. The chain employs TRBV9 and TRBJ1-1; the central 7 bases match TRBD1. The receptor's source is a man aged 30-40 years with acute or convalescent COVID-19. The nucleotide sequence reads TGTGCCAGCAGTGACCGGGACAGGAACACTGAAGCTTTCTTT. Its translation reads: CASSDRDRNTEAFF.